This T cell receptor beta chain was profiled in a study of response to subunit inactivated influenza vaccine. TCRdb ran MiXCR on the RT-PCR reads and lists one entry per CDR3 protein. This sample has 200,000 to 300,000 distinct CDR3 sequences, with more than 10% found just once. This clonotype was detected a few times. There are 14 residues in the CDR3. Germline values: CDR1 KGHSH, CDR2 LQKENI. This TCR was recovered from a man between 50 and 59 years old who received an inactivated influenza vaccine. The sample in question was non-naive T cells sorted from PBMCs, obtained 14 days before vaccination. J is TRBJ2-5 and V is TRBV18; unclear D gene. CDR3 in DNA: TGTACCGGAAACAGCATCAAGGGACAAGAGACCCAGTACTTC. It codes for CTGNSIKGQETQYF.